This T cell receptor (beta chain) derives from a study of beta chain features in type 1 diabetes. Reverse transcribing all isolated RNA meant expressed TCRB transcripts were sequenced. TCRdb's table, derived via immunoSEQ multiplex PCR, lists solely in-frame clones and lacks some. This sample carries around 120,000 clones, roughly 17% of them seen once, and the ten largest clones take 2.6%. This clone was observed a few times. Its matching antigen is unknown. Regarding the study as a whole: The study found moderately but significantly shorter TCRB CDR3s in all four CD4+ subsets of Type 1 diabetes patients. VDJ junctions from patients with type 1 diabetes contained fewer insertions and more deletions. Researchers could not determine here whether HLA type influences TCRB rearrangement.

Trimming removed 0 bases at V and 5 bases at J, with 12 bases between. Germline values: CDR1 SGHRS, CDR2 YFSETQ. The CDR3 has 14 amino acids. V usage is TRBV5-1 and J usage is TRBJ2-7; weak D call: TRBD2 (5 bases). The TCR originated in a young man with type 1 diabetes. Material: central memory CD4+ T cells from blood. The CDR3 is CASSLDRGSDEQYF. For the CDR3, the DNA is TGCGCCAGCAGCTTGGATCGAGGGTCGGACGAGCAGTACTTC.